The 9 T cell receptor beta chains reported below all come from one sample, sequenced in a study of shared clonotypes between healthy human individuals. Assay used: immunoSEQ multiplex PCR; TCRdb lists only in-frame clones, some missing. The data show about 2 million clones, 90% to 95% seen once. Sequenced material: naive CD4+ T cells sorted from blood. Subset: CD45RA+ positively selected. Receptors originate from a man younger than 35 in good health.

J is TRBJ2-7 and V is TRBV7-2, with 15 bases fitting TRBD2. This CDR3 contains 16 residues. The germline CDR1 and CDR2 sequences are SGHTA and FQGNSA. V gave up 5 bases and J gave up 5 bases; unmatched junction bases: 7. CDR3 sequence (DNA): TGTGCCAGCAGCCCCCCGGGACTAGCGGGAGGCCACGAGCAGTACTTC. Protein: CASSPPGLAGGHEQYF. Full variable domain (outside the CDR3, taken from reference TRBV7-2 and TRBJ2-7): GAGVSQSPSNKVTEKGKDVELRCDPISGHTALYWYRQSLGQGLEFLIYFQGNSAPDKSGLPSDRFSAERTGGSVSTLTIQRTQQEDSAVYLCASSPPGLAGGHEQYFGPGTRLTVT.

The gene calls are TRBV5-1 and TRBJ2-5; 7 bases are shared with TRBD2. The CDR3 consists of 17 residues. Germline CDR1 and CDR2: SGHRS and YFSETQ. V shed 3 bases, J shed 4 bases, and the junction held 15 bases outside the gene matches. The CDR3 nucleotides read TGCGCCAGCAGCTCACAGCCCAGCGGGGTAGCGCGAGAGACCCAGTACTTC. The encoded protein is CASSSQPSGVARETQYF.

The chain couples TRBV27 to TRBJ1-1; TRBD1 is a possible D gene (6 bases). The germline V and J ends were trimmed by 8 bases and 5 bases, with 12 bases remaining between them. The CDR3 has 12 residues. Germline CDR1 MNHEY, CDR2 SMNVEV (reference sequence). CDR3 in amino acids: CASVNQGTEAFF. Written as DNA, the CDR3 is TGTGCCAGCGTCAACCAGGGGACTGAAGCTTTCTTT.

The V and J genes are TRBV10-1 and TRBJ2-7, with D unclear. V was cut by 0 bases and J by 4 bases, with 13 bases left in between. The CDR3 is 15 residues long. The germline CDR1 and CDR2 sequences are WNHNN and SYGVQD (reference sequence). In DNA, the CDR3 is TGCGCCAGCAGTGAGTCGCCAGTACCTCCGTACGAGCAGTACTTC. Its protein product is CASSESPVPPYEQYF.

V and J are TRBV29-1 and TRBJ1-2; D gene uncertain. The germline gives CDR1 SQVTM, CDR2 ANQGSEA. V lost 4 bases and J 1 base, leaving 19 bases between the germline ends. CDR3 length equals 16 residues. The CDR3 reads CSVVSPDRGFNYGYTF. The CDR3 DNA sequence: TGCAGCGTTGTCAGCCCCGACCGAGGATTTAACTATGGCTACACCTTC.

V is TRBV4-1 and J is TRBJ1-6, with 8 bases that match TRBD1. This CDR3 comprises 15 residues. CDR1 and CDR2 (germline): MGHRA, YSYEKL. Germline trimming cut 0 bases from V and 5 bases from J; bases unmatched to any gene: 0. In nucleotides, the CDR3 is TGCGCCAGCAGCCAAGACAGGGGGCATAATTCACCCCTCCACTTT. Its protein is CASSQDRGHNSPLHF.

The J gene is TRBJ2-1, the V gene TRBV9; D perhaps matches TRBD2 (5 bases). Trimming removed 0 bases at V and 7 bases at J, with 14 bases between. The CDR3 runs to 15 residues. CDR1 is SGDLS and CDR2 is YYNGEE in the germline V gene. The CDR3 loop is CASSVGQRLPNEQFF. In nucleotides, the CDR3 is TGTGCCAGCAGCGTAGGGCAGCGGCTCCCAAATGAGCAGTTCTTC.

The chain carries TRBV7-2 and TRBJ2-5; the match to TRBD2 covers 7 bases. Trimming removed 7 bases from V and 4 bases from J; junction bases left unmatched: 9. Germline values: CDR1 SGHTA, CDR2 FQGNSA. The CDR3 length is 14 residues. The CDR3 nucleotides read TGTGCCAGCAAGTCGCGGGGGAAGGCAGAGACCCAGTACTTC. Translation: CASKSRGKAETQYF. Full variable domain (missing parts from reference TRBV7-2 and TRBJ2-5): GAGVSQSPSNKVTEKGKDVELRCDPISGHTALYWYRQSLGQGLEFLIYFQGNSAPDKSGLPSDRFSAERTGGSVSTLTIQRTQQEDSAVYLCASKSRGKAETQYFGPGTRLLVL.

This clone was seen a single time. In the same sample, other DNA sequences code for this CDR3. J is TRBJ2-3 and V is TRBV9, with 8 positions matching TRBD1. The CDR3 extends over 14 amino acids. Germline CDR1 reads SGDLS; CDR2 reads YYNGEE. Losses at the gene ends were 0 bases for V and 4 bases for J; bases not matched to a gene: 1. CDR3 sequence reads: CASSVGTGPDTQYF. The CDR3 DNA reads as TGTGCCAGCAGCGTAGGGACAGGGCCAGATACGCAGTATTTT.